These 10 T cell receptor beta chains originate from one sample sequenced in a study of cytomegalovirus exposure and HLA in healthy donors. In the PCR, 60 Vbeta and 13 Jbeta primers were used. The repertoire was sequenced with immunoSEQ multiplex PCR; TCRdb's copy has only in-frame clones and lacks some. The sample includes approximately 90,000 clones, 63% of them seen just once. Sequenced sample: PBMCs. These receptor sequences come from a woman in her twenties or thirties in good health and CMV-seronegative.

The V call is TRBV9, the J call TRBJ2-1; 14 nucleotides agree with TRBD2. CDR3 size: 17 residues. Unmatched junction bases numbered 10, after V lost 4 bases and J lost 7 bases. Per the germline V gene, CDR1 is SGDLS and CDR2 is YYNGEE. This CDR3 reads CASSSFPGTSGGNEQFF. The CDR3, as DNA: TGTGCCAGCAGCTCTTTCCCCGGGACTAGCGGGGGTAATGAGCAGTTCTTC.

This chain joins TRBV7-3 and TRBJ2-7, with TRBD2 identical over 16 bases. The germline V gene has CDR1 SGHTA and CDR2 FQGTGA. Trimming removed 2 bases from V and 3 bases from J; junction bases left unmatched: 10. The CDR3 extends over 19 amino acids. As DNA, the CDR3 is TGTGCCAGCAGCTTATGGAGTCGAGGGACTAGCGGGAGGGACTACGAGCAGTACTTC. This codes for CASSLWSRGTSGRDYEQYF.

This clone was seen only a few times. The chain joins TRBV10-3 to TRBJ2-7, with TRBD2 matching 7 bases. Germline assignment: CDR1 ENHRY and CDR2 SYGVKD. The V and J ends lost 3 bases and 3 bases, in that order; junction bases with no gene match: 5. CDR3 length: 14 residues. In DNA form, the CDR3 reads TGTGCCATCAGTGAATACGGGACTATCTACGAGCAGTACTTC. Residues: CAISEYGTIYEQYF.

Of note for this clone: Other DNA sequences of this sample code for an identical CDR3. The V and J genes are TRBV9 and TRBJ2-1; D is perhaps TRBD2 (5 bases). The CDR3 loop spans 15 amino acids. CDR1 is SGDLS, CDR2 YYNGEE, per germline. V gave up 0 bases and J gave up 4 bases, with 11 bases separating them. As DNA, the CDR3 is TGTGCCAGCAGCGTAGCCAGCGGTACTTACAATGAGCAGTTCTTC. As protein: CASSVASGTYNEQFF.

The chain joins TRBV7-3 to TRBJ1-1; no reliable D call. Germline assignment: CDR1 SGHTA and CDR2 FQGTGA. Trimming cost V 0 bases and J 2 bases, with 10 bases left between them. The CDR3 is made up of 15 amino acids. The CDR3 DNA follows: TGTGCCAGCAGCTTAACGAGGGCAGGAAACACTGAAGCTTTCTTT. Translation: CASSLTRAGNTEAFF.

The CDR3: CASREWTGSTYEQYF. The CDR3 bases are TGTGCCAGCAGGGAATGGACAGGGTCGACCTACGAGCAGTACTTC. The chain uses TRBV2 and TRBJ2-7, with TRBD1 matching 8 bases. Germline CDR1 is SNHLY and CDR2 is FYNNEI. Germline trimming cut 6 bases from V and 2 bases from J; bases unmatched to any gene: 9. The CDR3 has 15 amino acids.

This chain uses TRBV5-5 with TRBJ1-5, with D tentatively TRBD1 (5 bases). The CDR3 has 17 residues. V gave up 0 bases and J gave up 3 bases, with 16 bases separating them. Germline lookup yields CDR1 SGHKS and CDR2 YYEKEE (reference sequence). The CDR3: CASSLGDLRTLNQPQHF. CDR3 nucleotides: TGTGCCAGCAGCTTGGGGGATCTCAGGACACTCAATCAGCCCCAGCATTTT. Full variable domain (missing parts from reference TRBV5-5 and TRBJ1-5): DAGVTQSPTHLIKTRGQQVTLRCSPISGHKSVSWYQQVLGQGPQFIFQYYEKEERGRGNFPDRFSARQFPNYSSELNVNALLLGDSALYLCASSLGDLRTLNQPQHFGDGTRLSIL.

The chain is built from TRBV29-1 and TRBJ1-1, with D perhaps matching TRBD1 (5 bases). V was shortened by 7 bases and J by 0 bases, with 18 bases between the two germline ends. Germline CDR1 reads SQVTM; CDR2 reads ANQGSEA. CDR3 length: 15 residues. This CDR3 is CSAPMRGRVNTEAFF. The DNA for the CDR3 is TGCAGCGCCCCGATGCGGGGCCGGGTGAACACTGAAGCTTTCTTT.

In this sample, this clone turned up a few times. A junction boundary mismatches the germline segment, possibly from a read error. The CDR3 sequence: CASSPGGQGHNGQFF. CDR3 coding DNA: TGTGCCAGCAGCCCGGGGGGACAGGGACACAATGGGCAGTTCTTC. The chain uses TRBV7-3 and TRBJ2-1; 9 bases agree with TRBD1. CDR3 length equals 15 residues. From germline, CDR1 is SGHTA and CDR2 FQGTGA.

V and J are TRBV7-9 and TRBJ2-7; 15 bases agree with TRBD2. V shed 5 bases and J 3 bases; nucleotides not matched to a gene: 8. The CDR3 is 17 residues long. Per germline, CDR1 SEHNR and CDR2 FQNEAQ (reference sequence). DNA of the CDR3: TGTGCCAGCAGCCCCTGGACTAGCGGGGGGGCAGTCTACGAGCAGTACTTC. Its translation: CASSPWTSGGAVYEQYF.